The rows below give T cell receptor beta chains drawn from one sample of a study of CD8 T cells in ankylosing spondylitis. TCRdb ran MiXCR on the 5' RACE reads and lists one entry per CDR3 protein. The top ten clones hold roughly 4% of a sample with roughly 240,000 distinct CDR3 sequences, 30% to 40% of them seen once. The sequencing sample was made of blood, either unsorted or a sorted T cell fraction (not recorded which). The receptors were sampled from a male donor with ankylosing spondylitis or in good health (not recorded which). Each CDR3 is given with its conserved first and last residue. The D gene is left open where the match is weak. Not all rows give a size; the values are once, few, many and, for expanded clones, a class.

size: few
J: TRBJ1-2
V: TRBV6-1
D: .
DNA: TGTGCCAGCAGTACCCACACGAGGACAGCTCCCGGCTATGGCTACACCTTC
CDR3: CASSTHTRTAPGYGYTF

size: .
J: TRBJ2-7
V: TRBV5-5
D: TRBD2
DNA: TGTGCCAGCAGCTTCCTCGGGGGGGGGCAGTACTTC
CDR3: CASSFLGGGQYF

size: .
J: TRBJ2-5
V: TRBV6-5
D: .
DNA: TGTGCCAGCACATCCAGCGGAGAGACCCAGTACTTC
CDR3: CASTSSGETQYF

size: few
J: TRBJ2-5
V: TRBV13
D: TRBD2
DNA: TGTGCCAGCAGCGAGCGGGGACCGTACCAAGAGACCCAGTACTTC
CDR3: CASSERGPYQETQYF

size: few
J: TRBJ2-7
V: TRBV20-1
D: TRBD1
DNA: TGCAGTGCCGAACGGACAGGGTACTACGAGCAGTACTTC
CDR3: CSAERTGYYEQYF

size: .
J: TRBJ2-7
V: TRBV24-1
D: .
DNA: TGTGCCACCAGTGATAACAGAAACTCCTACGAGCAGTACTTC
CDR3: CATSDNRNSYEQYF

size: few
J: TRBJ2-1
V: TRBV20-1
D: TRBD1
DNA: TGCAGTGCTGGGGTAACGGGACAGGGGGTCTACAATGAGCAGTTCTTC
CDR3: CSAGVTGQGVYNEQFF

size: .
J: TRBJ2-3
V: TRBV20-1
D: .
DNA: TGCAGTGCTAGCGTTGGCATGAGCACAGATACGCAGTATTTT
CDR3: CSASVGMSTDTQYF

size: .
J: TRBJ2-3
V: TRBV7-6
D: .
DNA: TGTGCCAGCAGCGCCTGGACCGGGACAAGCACAGATACGCAGTATTTT
CDR3: CASSAWTGTSTDTQYF

size: few
J: TRBJ1-1
V: TRBV5-1
D: .
DNA: TGCGCCAGCAGCTTGTATGAACCCCAGAACACTGAAGCTTTCTTT
CDR3: CASSLYEPQNTEAFF

size: .
J: TRBJ1-6
V: TRBV4-1
D: .
DNA: TGCGCCAGCAGCCCATACAGACTCACCAACCTTAATTCACCCCTCCACTTT
CDR3: CASSPYRLTNLNSPLHF

size: few
J: TRBJ2-7
V: TRBV20-1
D: .
DNA: TGCAGTGCTAGAATGGACAGCTACGAGCAGTACTTC
CDR3: CSARMDSYEQYF

size: few
J: TRBJ2-1
V: TRBV6-4
D: TRBD2
DNA: TGTGCCAGCAGCGGCCGGGACTACCACTACAATGAGCAGTTCTTC
CDR3: CASSGRDYHYNEQFF

size: once
J: TRBJ2-4
V: TRBV27
D: TRBD1
DNA: TGTGCCAGCAGTCCCCAACAGGGGTGGGGCATTCAGTACTTC
CDR3: CASSPQQGWGIQYF

size: few
J: TRBJ2-7
V: TRBV6-5
D: .
DNA: TGTGCCAGCAGTTCGCCTACGCCGGGCCGGGAGCAGTACTTC
CDR3: CASSSPTPGREQYF

size: few
J: TRBJ2-1
V: TRBV20-1
D: TRBD2
DNA: TGCAGTGCTCCACCGGGACTAGGCGGGCCCAAACAGTTCTTC
CDR3: CSAPPGLGGPKQFF

size: few
J: TRBJ2-5
V: TRBV7-6
D: .
DNA: TGTGCCAGCAGCCCCTGGCAAGGAGGAGAGACCCAGTACTTC
CDR3: CASSPWQGGETQYF

size: few
J: TRBJ2-5
V: TRBV10-3
D: TRBD2
DNA: TGTGCCACGACGGGAAGGGCTAGCGGGGGCCAAGAGACCCAGTACTTC
CDR3: CATTGRASGGQETQYF

size: few
J: TRBJ2-7
V: TRBV20-1
D: TRBD1
DNA: TGCAGTGCGAGAGACAGGGGGAAGCAGTACTTC
CDR3: CSARDRGKQYF

size: .
J: TRBJ2-1
V: TRBV20-1
D: .
DNA: TGCAGTGCTAGAGATCTAAAAGGGTCTCCCTACAATGAGCAGTTCTTC
CDR3: CSARDLKGSPYNEQFF

size: .
J: TRBJ2-3
V: TRBV5-5
D: .
DNA: TGTGCCAGCAGGAGAGTTCATAGCACAGATACGCAGTATTTT
CDR3: CASRRVHSTDTQYF

size: few
J: TRBJ2-2
V: TRBV12-3/TRBV12-4
D: TRBD2
DNA: TGTGCCAGCAGTTTTAGCGGGTCCGCCGGGGAGCTGTTTTTT
CDR3: CASSFSGSAGELFF

size: .
J: TRBJ2-7
V: TRBV29-1
D: .
DNA: TGCAGCGTCTTAGAGGACGGCTACGAGCAGTACTTC
CDR3: CSVLEDGYEQYF

size: few
J: TRBJ1-2
V: TRBV20-1
D: TRBD1
DNA: TGCAGTGCTCTCCGAAACTTGGGACAGGGGAGGAGTGGCTACACCTTC
CDR3: CSALRNLGQGRSGYTF

size: .
J: TRBJ2-7
V: TRBV7-2
D: .
DNA: TGTGCCAGCAGCTTAGCATCCGTCGTTGGCGAGCAGTACTTC
CDR3: CASSLASVVGEQYF

size: few
J: TRBJ1-2
V: TRBV20-1
D: TRBD1
DNA: TGCAGTGCTTTCTACCGGGACAGGGGTCCTAACTATGGCTACACCTTC
CDR3: CSAFYRDRGPNYGYTF

size: .
J: TRBJ2-5
V: TRBV7-7
D: .
DNA: TGTGCCAGCAGCTTAGACTACTCGGGGGAGGCCCAGTACTTC
CDR3: CASSLDYSGEAQYF

size: .
J: TRBJ2-3
V: TRBV27
D: TRBD2
DNA: TGTGCCAGCAGTTTACTGGCGGGGGAAGATACGCAGTATTTT
CDR3: CASSLLAGEDTQYF

size: .
J: TRBJ2-6
V: TRBV5-8
D: .
DNA: TGTGCCAGCAGCTACTCCTCTGGGGCCAACGTCCTGACTTTC
CDR3: CASSYSSGANVLTF

size: few
J: TRBJ2-1
V: TRBV5-1
D: .
DNA: TGCGCCAGCAGCTCCTCGGGGCTAGGGGTACATGAGCAGTTCTTC
CDR3: CASSSSGLGVHEQFF

size: .
J: TRBJ2-1
V: TRBV4-1
D: .
DNA: TGCGCCAGCAGCCAAGATCGGGCAGGGGCCTACAATGAGCAGTTCTTC
CDR3: CASSQDRAGAYNEQFF

size: .
J: TRBJ2-7
V: TRBV7-9
D: .
DNA: TGTGCCAGCAGCTTAGGGTTGGGGGTCGGCGAGCAGTACTTC
CDR3: CASSLGLGVGEQYF

size: .
J: TRBJ1-4
V: TRBV20-1
D: .
DNA: TGCAGTGCTGGGGGGGGGAATGAAAAACTGTTTTTT
CDR3: CSAGGGNEKLFF

size: few
J: TRBJ1-5
V: TRBV5-1
D: .
DNA: TGCGCCAGCAGCTCGGGGCCCCAGCAGCCCCAGCATTTT
CDR3: CASSSGPQQPQHF

size: few
J: TRBJ2-1
V: TRBV5-4
D: .
DNA: TGTGCCAGCAGCTTGGTCAGGGGAAGCTCCTACAATGAGCAGTTCTTC
CDR3: CASSLVRGSSYNEQFF

size: .
J: TRBJ2-7
V: TRBV7-8
D: TRBD2
DNA: TGTGCCAGCAGCCGGGGGGGGAGCTCCTACGAGCAGTACTTC
CDR3: CASSRGGSSYEQYF

size: .
J: TRBJ2-1
V: TRBV12-3/TRBV12-4
D: TRBD1
DNA: TGTGCCGGGGCCCCAAACAGGGGGCAATACAATGAGCAGTTCTTC
CDR3: CAGAPNRGQYNEQFF

size: .
J: TRBJ2-1
V: TRBV7-3
D: .
DNA: TGTGCCAGCAGCTTACCAGCCTGCAGCTCCTACAATGAGCAGTTCTTC
CDR3: CASSLPACSSYNEQFF

size: few
J: TRBJ1-6
V: TRBV10-2
D: .
DNA: TGCGCCAGCGCCGGGACGGACCATTCACCCCTCCACTTT
CDR3: CASAGTDHSPLHF

size: few
J: TRBJ2-3
V: TRBV5-1
D: .
DNA: TGCGCCAGCAGCTTGGAGGAGGGAACAGATACGCAGTATTTT
CDR3: CASSLEEGTDTQYF

size: .
J: TRBJ2-5
V: TRBV13
D: TRBD2
DNA: TGTGCCAGCAGCTTAAAGACTAGCGGGGGGGGAGAGACCCAGTACTTC
CDR3: CASSLKTSGGGETQYF

size: .
J: TRBJ2-1
V: TRBV7-8
D: .
DNA: TGTGCCAGCAGCTTGGAGGGGGGCGTCTACAATGAGCAGTTCTTC
CDR3: CASSLEGGVYNEQFF

size: .
J: TRBJ2-7
V: TRBV4-2
D: .
DNA: TGTGCCAGCAGCCAACTCGCGGAAGCTTACGAGCAGTACTTC
CDR3: CASSQLAEAYEQYF

size: .
J: TRBJ1-1
V: TRBV10-3
D: .
DNA: TGTGCCATCAGTGAGTCTGAAAGTCGGGTTTCGACTGAAGCTTTCTTT
CDR3: CAISESESRVSTEAFF

size: .
J: TRBJ2-7
V: TRBV7-9
D: TRBD1
DNA: TGTGCCAGCAGCCTCACCGGGACAGTCTACGAGCAGTACTTC
CDR3: CASSLTGTVYEQYF

size: few
J: TRBJ2-4
V: TRBV11-1
D: .
DNA: TGTGCCAGCAGCTTTCAACTAGCCAAAAACATTCAGTACTTC
CDR3: CASSFQLAKNIQYF

size: .
J: TRBJ2-1
V: TRBV7-2
D: TRBD2
DNA: TGTGCCAGCAGCCCTCGGGGGGGATCCGCCTACAATGAGCAGTTCTTC
CDR3: CASSPRGGSAYNEQFF

size: .
J: TRBJ2-2
V: TRBV6-1
D: .
DNA: TGTGCCAGCAGATCCGGGACTTTAAACACCGGGGAGCTGTTTTTT
CDR3: CASRSGTLNTGELFF

size: .
J: TRBJ2-7
V: TRBV27
D: .
DNA: TGTGCCAGCAGTTTTGGCGAAGCCTACGAGCAGTACTTC
CDR3: CASSFGEAYEQYF

size: .
J: TRBJ1-2
V: TRBV9
D: TRBD1
DNA: TGTGCCAGCAGCGCCGGGACAGGGGATGGCTACACCTTC
CDR3: CASSAGTGDGYTF

size: many
J: TRBJ2-3
V: TRBV15
D: .
DNA: TGTGCCACCAGCAGAGAAGCGAGAGACGCAAGCACAGATACGCAGTATTTT
CDR3: CATSREARDASTDTQYF

size: .
J: TRBJ1-5
V: TRBV27
D: .
DNA: TGTGCCAGCAGTTTGGTCCCTCCCAGCAATCAGCCCCAGCATTTT
CDR3: CASSLVPPSNQPQHF

size: few
J: TRBJ2-7
V: TRBV20-1
D: .
DNA: TGCAGTGCTAGAGATTACGTGGACCACAGCTACGAGCAGTACTTC
CDR3: CSARDYVDHSYEQYF

size: few
J: TRBJ2-5
V: TRBV5-5
D: .
DNA: TGTGCCAGCAGCTCGGCCCCGGGACTCCAAGAGACCCAGTACTTC
CDR3: CASSSAPGLQETQYF

size: .
J: TRBJ2-6
V: TRBV20-1
D: TRBD1
DNA: TGCAGTGCGGCACAGGGGGCGCAAGGGGCCAACGTCCTGACTTTC
CDR3: CSAAQGAQGANVLTF

size: many
J: TRBJ2-1
V: TRBV20-1
D: .
DNA: TGCAGTGCTTCCCGGGACTCTGGAGGGGAGCAGTTCTTC
CDR3: CSASRDSGGEQFF

size: few
J: TRBJ2-3
V: TRBV29-1
D: .
DNA: TGCAGCGTTGATTCGTCGGGCGGGGGCACAGATACGCAGTATTTT
CDR3: CSVDSSGGGTDTQYF

size: few
J: TRBJ2-5
V: TRBV5-5
D: TRBD1
DNA: TGTGCCAGCAGCAAAATACCGACAGGGGGGAGAGAGACCCAGTACTTC
CDR3: CASSKIPTGGRETQYF